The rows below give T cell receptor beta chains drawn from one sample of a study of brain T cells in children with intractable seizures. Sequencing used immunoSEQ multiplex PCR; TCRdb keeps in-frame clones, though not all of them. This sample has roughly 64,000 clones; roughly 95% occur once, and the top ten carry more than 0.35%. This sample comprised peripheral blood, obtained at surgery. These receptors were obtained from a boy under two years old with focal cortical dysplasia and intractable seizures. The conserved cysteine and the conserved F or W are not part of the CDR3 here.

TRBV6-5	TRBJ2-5	AGTSLGGPETQY
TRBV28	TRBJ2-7	ASSFRNSYEQY
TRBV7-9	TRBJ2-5	ASSPREAPRETQY
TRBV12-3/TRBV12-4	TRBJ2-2	ASSYTGELF
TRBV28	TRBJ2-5	ASSHPGGASGETQY
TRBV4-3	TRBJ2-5	ASSQNLAGWYQETQY
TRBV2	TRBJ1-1	ASSDRDRVSWDMNTEAF
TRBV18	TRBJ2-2	ASSRGSGELF
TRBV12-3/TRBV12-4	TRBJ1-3	ASSLERGNPIY
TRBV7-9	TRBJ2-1	ASSLDSSGTGNYNEQF
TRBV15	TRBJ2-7	ATSREIFRSYEQY
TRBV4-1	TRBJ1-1	ASSLMRGKGSEAF
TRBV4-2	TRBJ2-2	ASSPERGTGELF
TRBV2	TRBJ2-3	ASGMGWGTDTQY
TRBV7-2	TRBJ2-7	ASSLPREGPASYEQY
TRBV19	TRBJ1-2	ASSQGAGEGYT
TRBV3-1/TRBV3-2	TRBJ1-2	ASSLRTASYGYT
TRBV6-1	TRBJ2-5	ASSESGGVETQY
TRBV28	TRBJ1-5	ASRRLGQIGYSNQPQH
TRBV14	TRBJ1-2	ASSKQADYGYT
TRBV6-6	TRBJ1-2	ASSYSKRSGDYGYT
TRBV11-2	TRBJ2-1	ASSFGPREPTREQF
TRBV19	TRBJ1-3	ASSKTTDSGNTIY